Given below is one TCR beta chain in context. Libraries were prepared by immunoSEQ multiplex PCR; TCRdb keeps only in-frame clonotypes and omits some of them. Of 65,000 to 85,000 clones detected, around 87% appear once; the ten largest clones hold 2% to 2.5%. This record comes from a study of control samples from healthy donors and cancer patients. The CDR3 is 13 amino acids. The V end was cut by 3 bases, the J end by 8 bases, with 13 bases between. From germline, CDR1 is SGHTA and CDR2 FQGTGA. The sequencing input was PBMCs. This TCR was recovered from a woman aged 45-65 years with head and neck cancer. This chain uses TRBV7-3 with TRBJ1-1, with D possibly being TRBD1 (6 bases). Here the CDR3 reads CASSLSGAEEAFF. As DNA, the CDR3 is TGTGCCAGCAGCTTGTCAGGGGCAGAAGAAGCTTTCTTT.